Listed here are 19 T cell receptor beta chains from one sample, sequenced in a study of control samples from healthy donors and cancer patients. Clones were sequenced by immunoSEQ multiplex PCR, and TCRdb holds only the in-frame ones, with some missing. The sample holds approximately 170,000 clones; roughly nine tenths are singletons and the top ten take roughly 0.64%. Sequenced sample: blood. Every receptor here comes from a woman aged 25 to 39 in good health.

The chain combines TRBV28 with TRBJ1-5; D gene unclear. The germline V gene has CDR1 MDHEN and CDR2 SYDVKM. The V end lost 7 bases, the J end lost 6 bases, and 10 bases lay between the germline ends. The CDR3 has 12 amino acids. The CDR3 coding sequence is TGTGCCAGCACTTCGTATGGTCAGCCCCAGCATTTT. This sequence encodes CASTSYGQPQHF.

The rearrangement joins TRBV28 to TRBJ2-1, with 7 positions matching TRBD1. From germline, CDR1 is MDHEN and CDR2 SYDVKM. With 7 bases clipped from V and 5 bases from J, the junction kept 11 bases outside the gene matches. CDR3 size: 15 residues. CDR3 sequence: CASTHSGTVNNEQFF. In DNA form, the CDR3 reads TGTGCCAGCACCCACAGTGGGACAGTTAACAATGAGCAGTTCTTC. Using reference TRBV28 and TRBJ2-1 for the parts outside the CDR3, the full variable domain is DVKVTQSSRYLVKRTGEKVFLECVQDMDHENMFWYRQDPGLGLRLIYFSYDVKMKEKGDIPEGYSVSREKKERFSLILESASTNQTSMYLCASTHSGTVNNEQFFGPGTRLTVL.

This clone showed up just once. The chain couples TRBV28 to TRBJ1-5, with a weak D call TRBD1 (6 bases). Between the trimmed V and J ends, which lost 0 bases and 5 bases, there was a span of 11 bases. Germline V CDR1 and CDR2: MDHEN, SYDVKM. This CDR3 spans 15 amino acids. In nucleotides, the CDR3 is TGTGCCAGCAGTTTATGGGGGGCAGAGGATCAGCCCCAGCATTTT. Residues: CASSLWGAEDQPQHF. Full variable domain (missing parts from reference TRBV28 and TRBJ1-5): DVKVTQSSRYLVKRTGEKVFLECVQDMDHENMFWYRQDPGLGLRLIYFSYDVKMKEKGDIPEGYSVSREKKERFSLILESASTNQTSMYLCASSLWGAEDQPQHFGDGTRLSIL.

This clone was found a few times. CDR3 DNA sequence: TGTGCCAGCAGTTTTAGGCGGCAGCCCCAGCATTTT. This gives the protein CASSFRRQPQHF. V usage is TRBV28 and J usage is TRBJ1-5; no clear D. This CDR3 is built from 12 residues. V was clipped by 3 bases and J by 7 bases, with 7 bases between them. CDR1 is MDHEN and CDR2 is SYDVKM in the germline V gene.

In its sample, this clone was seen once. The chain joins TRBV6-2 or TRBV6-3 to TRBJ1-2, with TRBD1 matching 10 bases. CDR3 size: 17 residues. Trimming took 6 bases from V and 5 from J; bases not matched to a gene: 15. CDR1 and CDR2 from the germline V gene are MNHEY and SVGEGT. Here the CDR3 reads CASSSISPGQGSYGYTF. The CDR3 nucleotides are TGTGCCAGCAGCAGTATATCCCCGGGACAGGGGAGTTATGGCTACACCTTC.

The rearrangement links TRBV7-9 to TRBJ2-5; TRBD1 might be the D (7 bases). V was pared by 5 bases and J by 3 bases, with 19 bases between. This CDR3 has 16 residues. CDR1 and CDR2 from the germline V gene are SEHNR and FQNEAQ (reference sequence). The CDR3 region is CASSGGLTGTEETQYF. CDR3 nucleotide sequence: TGTGCCAGCAGCGGAGGATTGACAGGGACTGAAGAGACCCAGTACTTC. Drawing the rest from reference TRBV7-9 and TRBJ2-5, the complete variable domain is DTGVSQNPRHKITKRGQNVTFRCDPISEHNRLYWYRQTLGQGPEFLTYFQNEAQLEKSRLLSDRFSAERPKGSFSTLEIQRTEQGDSAMYLCASSGGLTGTEETQYFGPGTRLLVL.

The CDR3 DNA reads TGCGCCAGCAGCTTTTACGATGAGCAGTTCTTC. Protein product: CASSFYDEQFF. The chain employs TRBV5-1 and TRBJ2-1; D not certain. The CDR3 totals 11 residues. V lost 2 bases and J lost 8, with 5 bases in between. The germline V gene encodes CDR1 SGHRS and CDR2 YFSETQ.

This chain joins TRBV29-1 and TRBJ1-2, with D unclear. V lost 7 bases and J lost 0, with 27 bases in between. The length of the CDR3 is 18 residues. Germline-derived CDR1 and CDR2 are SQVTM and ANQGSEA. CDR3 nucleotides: TGCAGCGCTTACACTACTAGGACGGCCTTACTCGCTAACTATGGCTACACCTTC. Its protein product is CSAYTTRTALLANYGYTF.

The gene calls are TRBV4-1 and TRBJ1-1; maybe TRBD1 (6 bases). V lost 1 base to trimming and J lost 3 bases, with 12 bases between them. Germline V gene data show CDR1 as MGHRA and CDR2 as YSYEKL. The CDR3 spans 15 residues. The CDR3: CASSQAPGVDTEAFF. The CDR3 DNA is TGCGCCAGCAGCCAAGCTCCAGGGGTGGACACTGAAGCTTTCTTT.

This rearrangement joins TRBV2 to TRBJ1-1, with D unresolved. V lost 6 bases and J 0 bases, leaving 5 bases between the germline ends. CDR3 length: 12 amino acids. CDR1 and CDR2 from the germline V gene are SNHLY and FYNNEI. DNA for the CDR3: TGTGCCAGCAGGGGCATGAACACTGAAGCTTTCTTT. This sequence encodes CASRGMNTEAFF.

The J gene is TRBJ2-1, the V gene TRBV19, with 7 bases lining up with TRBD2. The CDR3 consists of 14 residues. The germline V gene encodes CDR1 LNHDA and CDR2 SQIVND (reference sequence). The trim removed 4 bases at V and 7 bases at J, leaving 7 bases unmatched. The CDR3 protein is CASSRRENSNEQFF. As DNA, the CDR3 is TGTGCCAGTAGTAGGCGGGAGAACTCTAATGAGCAGTTCTTC.

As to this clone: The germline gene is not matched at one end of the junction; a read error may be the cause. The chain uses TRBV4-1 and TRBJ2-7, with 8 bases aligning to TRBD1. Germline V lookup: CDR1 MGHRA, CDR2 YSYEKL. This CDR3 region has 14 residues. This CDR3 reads CASSPTGAGGRLDF. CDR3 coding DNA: TGCGCCAGCAGCCCGACAGGGGCAGGGGGGCGGCTGGACTTC.

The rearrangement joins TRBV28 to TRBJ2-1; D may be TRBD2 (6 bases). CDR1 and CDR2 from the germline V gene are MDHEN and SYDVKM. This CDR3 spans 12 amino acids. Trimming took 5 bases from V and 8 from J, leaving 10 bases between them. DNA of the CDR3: TGTGCCAGCAGTACTAGCCCCCATGAGCAGTTCTTC. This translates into CASSTSPHEQFF.

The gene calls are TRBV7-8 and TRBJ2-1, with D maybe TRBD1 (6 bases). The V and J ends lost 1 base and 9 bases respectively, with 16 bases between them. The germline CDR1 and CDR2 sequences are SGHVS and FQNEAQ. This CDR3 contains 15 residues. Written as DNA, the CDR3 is TGTGCCAGCAGCTTAGGCAGGGGCAGGTTGGGTGAGCAGTTCTTC. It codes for CASSLGRGRLGEQFF. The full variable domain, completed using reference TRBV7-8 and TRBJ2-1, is GAGVSQSPRYKVAKRGQDVALRCDPISGHVSLFWYQQALGQGPEFLTYFQNEAQLDKSGLPSDRFFAERPEGSVSTLKIQRTQQEDSAVYLCASSLGRGRLGEQFFGPGTRLTVL.

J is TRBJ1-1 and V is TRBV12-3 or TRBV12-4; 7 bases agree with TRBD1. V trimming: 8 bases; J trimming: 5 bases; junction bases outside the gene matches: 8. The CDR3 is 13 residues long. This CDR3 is CASAPRGWTEAFF. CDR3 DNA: TGTGCCAGCGCGCCCAGGGGGTGGACTGAAGCTTTCTTT.

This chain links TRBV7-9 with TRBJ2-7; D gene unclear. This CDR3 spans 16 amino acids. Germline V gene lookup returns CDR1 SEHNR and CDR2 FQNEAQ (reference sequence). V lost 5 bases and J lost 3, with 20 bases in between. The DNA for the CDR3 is TGTGCCAGCAGCATCCCATATTCCGGAATCGACTACGAGCAGTACTTC. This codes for CASSIPYSGIDYEQYF.

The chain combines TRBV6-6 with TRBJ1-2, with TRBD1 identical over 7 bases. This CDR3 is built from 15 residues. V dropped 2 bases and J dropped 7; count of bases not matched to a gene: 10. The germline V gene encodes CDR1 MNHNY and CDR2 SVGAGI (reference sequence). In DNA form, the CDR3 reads TGTGCCAGCAGTTACATGGACAGGCCAAACGTTGGCTACACCTTC. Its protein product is CASSYMDRPNVGYTF.

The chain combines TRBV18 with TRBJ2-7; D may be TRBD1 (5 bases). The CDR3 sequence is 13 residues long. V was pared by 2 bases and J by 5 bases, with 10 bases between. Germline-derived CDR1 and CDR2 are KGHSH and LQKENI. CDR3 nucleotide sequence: TGTGCCAGCTCACCAATGACAGTCCACGAGCAGTACTTC. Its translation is CASSPMTVHEQYF.

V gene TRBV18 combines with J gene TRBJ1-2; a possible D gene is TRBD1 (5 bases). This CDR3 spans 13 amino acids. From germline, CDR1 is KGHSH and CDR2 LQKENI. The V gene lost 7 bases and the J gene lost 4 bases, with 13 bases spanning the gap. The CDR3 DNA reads TGTGCCAGCTTCACGGGGGTAGGCTATGGCTACACCTTC. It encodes CASFTGVGYGYTF.